Listed here are 21 T cell receptor beta chains from one sample, sequenced in a study of identical twins. TCRdb re-called the 5' RACE reads through MiXCR, storing one row per CDR3 protein. The sample comprises some 1,700,000 distinct CDR3 sequences, around 29% of which are singletons, and around 0.25% rests with the top ten. The sample comprised cord blood. The receptors originated from a newborn girl in good health.

The rearrangement uses TRBV6-2 or TRBV6-3 and TRBJ1-5; 7 bases are a match to TRBD1. CDR1 and CDR2 from the germline V gene are MNHEY and SVGEGT. This CDR3 region has 15 residues. The J segment lost 4 bases and the V segment lost 4 bases, leaving 7 bases of the junction unmatched. The CDR3 region has the DNA TGTGCCAGCAGTTCTACAGGGGTCTTAAATCAGCCCCAGCATTTT. It encodes CASSSTGVLNQPQHF.

This clonotype was detected a few times. The J gene is TRBJ2-4, the V gene TRBV10-3, with 8 bases fitting TRBD1. Judging by the DNA end, TRBJ2-7 fits better; the J call may be wrong. This CDR3 is 14 amino acids long. Germline loops: CDR1 ENHRY, CDR2 SYGVKD. CDR3 protein: CAISGVQGEAEQYF. The CDR3 DNA sequence: TGTGCCATCTCGGGGGTACAGGGGGAAGCCGAGCAGTACTTC.

The V and J genes are TRBV28 and TRBJ1-5; perhaps TRBD1 as D (5 bases). The CDR3 length is 17 residues. The V end lost 3 bases, the J end lost 10 bases, and 25 bases lay between the germline ends. CDR1 is MDHEN, CDR2 SYDVKM, per germline. In DNA form, the CDR3 reads TGTGCCAGCAGTTTTGCCGCCATCAGGGCCCCCAATCGACCCCAGCATTTT. As protein: CASSFAAIRAPNRPQHF. The entire variable domain, with the rest obtained from reference TRBV28 and TRBJ1-5, is as follows: DVKVTQSSRYLVKRTGEKVFLECVQDMDHENMFWYRQDPGLGLRLIYFSYDVKMKEKGDIPEGYSVSREKKERFSLILESASTNQTSMYLCASSFAAIRAPNRPQHFGDGTRLSIL.

The chain recombines TRBV4-2 with TRBJ1-1; D is perhaps TRBD1 (5 bases). This CDR3 spans 14 amino acids. In germline, CDR1 is LGHNA, CDR2 YNFKEQ. Trimming took 1 base from V and 1 from J, leaving 7 bases between them. CDR3 protein: CASSQGQQNTEAFF. The DNA for the CDR3 is TGTGCCAGCAGCCAAGGACAGCAGAACACTGAAGCTTTCTTT.

The chain combines TRBV5-1 with TRBJ2-7; 7 bases agree with TRBD1. TRBJ2-1 explains the end of the DNA better; the J call may be wrong. This CDR3 comprises 14 residues. CDR1 is SGHRS, CDR2 YFSETQ, per germline. The CDR3 DNA sequence: TGCGCCAGCAGCTTCCCGGGACAGCACAATGAGCAGTTCTTC. Translated, it gives CASSFPGQHNEQFF.

This clonotype appeared a few times. V and J are TRBV27 and TRBJ1-6; D not certain. Trimming shortened V by 6 bases and J by 0 bases, and 15 bases separated the two germline ends. Germline V gene sequence: CDR1 MNHEY, CDR2 SMNVEV (reference sequence). The CDR3 consists of 17 residues. CDR3: CASSPDGTGSYNSPLHF. CDR3 sequence (DNA): TGTGCCAGCAGCCCGGACGGAACCGGCTCCTATAATTCACCCCTCCACTTT.

This clonotype occurred a few times. The chain carries TRBV10-3 and TRBJ2-7, with 7 bases that match TRBD1. The CDR3 has 14 residues. Germline V gives CDR1 ENHRY, CDR2 SYGVKD. Losses at the gene ends were 6 bases for V and 0 bases for J; bases not matched to a gene: 5. CDR3 region: CAISRDSLSYEQYF. The CDR3 DNA sequence: TGTGCCATCAGCCGGGACAGTCTCTCCTACGAGCAGTACTTC.

The gene calls are TRBV4-2 and TRBJ1-1, with D perhaps matching TRBD1 (5 bases). This CDR3 has 15 amino acids. Germline-derived CDR1 and CDR2 are LGHNA and YNFKEQ. Trimming stripped 6 bases from V and 0 bases from J, with 14 bases between. DNA for the CDR3: TGTGCCAGCAGTCCCCGGGGGAATGTGAACACTGAAGCTTTCTTT. This translates into CASSPRGNVNTEAFF.

V is TRBV20-1 and J is TRBJ2-3; TRBD1 matches 8 bases. The CDR3 extends over 11 amino acids. Trimming took 1 base from V and 14 from J; bases not matched to a gene: 5. Germline V CDR1 and CDR2: DFQATT, SNEGSKA (reference sequence). The CDR3 region is CSARASQGGYF. The DNA of the CDR3 is TGCAGTGCTAGAGCTTCACAGGGGGGGTATTTT.

A single count supports this clonotype. The genes are TRBV18 and TRBJ2-1; D uncertain. This CDR3 is 12 amino acids long. Germline CDR1 reads KGHSH; CDR2 reads LQKENI. Deletions cut 2 bases from V and 7 bases from J, with 6 bases between. The CDR3 nucleotides read TGTGCCAGCTCACCAAGTCAGAATGAGCAGTTCTTC. Translation gives CASSPSQNEQFF.

J is TRBJ2-3 and V is TRBV20-1, with TRBD2 matching 8 bases. Germline CDR1 reads DFQATT; CDR2 reads SNEGSKA (reference sequence). The trim removed 3 bases at V and 1 base at J, leaving 3 bases unmatched. The CDR3 extends over 14 amino acids. Here the CDR3 reads CSASLREGTDTQYF. Here the CDR3 DNA reads TGCAGTGCTAGTTTGCGGGAGGGCACAGATACGCAGTATTTT.

This clonotype appeared many times. The genes are TRBV27 and TRBJ2-3, with no clear D. Trimming took off 7 bases at V and 2 bases at J, with 7 bases between the two ends. This CDR3 is 12 amino acids long. Germline CDR1 and CDR2: MNHEY and SMNVEV (reference sequence). The chain's CDR3 is CASTSTTDTQYF. The CDR3 DNA sequence: TGTGCCAGCACTTCCACCACAGATACGCAGTATTTT.

The sample holds many counts of this clonotype. The chain combines TRBV20-1 with TRBJ1-4; possibly TRBD1 for D (5 bases). The germline V gene encodes CDR1 DFQATT and CDR2 SNEGSKA (reference sequence). V dropped 1 base and J dropped 2 bases, with 5 bases sitting between them. The CDR3 sequence is 13 residues long. The CDR3 here is CSARGGTNEKLFF. In DNA form, the CDR3 reads TGCAGTGCTAGAGGGGGGACTAATGAAAAACTGTTTTTT.

Concerning this clonotype: One junction end does not reproduce the germline sequence, and a read error may be involved. The chain has TRBV20-1 and TRBJ1-2, with 7 nucleotides matching TRBD1. Germline V gives CDR1 DFQATT, CDR2 SNEGSKA (reference sequence). The CDR3 has 15 amino acids. The CDR3 DNA reads as TGCAGGGCTAGGGGGCCAGGGGAGGCTAACTATGGCTACACCTTC. This encodes CRARGPGEANYGYTF.

The V gene is TRBV6-1, the J gene TRBJ2-1; the D is unclear. V gave up 1 base and J gave up 2 bases, with 15 bases separating them. The CDR3 runs 17 residues. Germline V gene data show CDR1 as MNHNS and CDR2 as SASEGT. CDR3 in DNA: TGTGCCAGCAGTGAAGGGGCCCTCTGGAGCACCTACAATGAGCAGTTCTTC. It specifies CASSEGALWSTYNEQFF.

The J gene is TRBJ2-2, the V gene TRBV20-1; D is undetermined. The length of the CDR3 is 14 residues. CDR1 is DFQATT and CDR2 is SNEGSKA in the germline V gene (reference sequence). V was cut by 3 bases and J by 0 bases, with 8 bases left in between. The CDR3 spells CSASTLANTGELFF. For the CDR3, the DNA is TGCAGTGCTAGCACGCTAGCGAACACCGGGGAGCTGTTTTTT.

The rearrangement joins TRBV6-5 to TRBJ1-1, with D tentatively TRBD1 (6 bases). Germline V lookup: CDR1 MNHEY, CDR2 SVGAGI. The CDR3 is 14 amino acids. The V end lost 7 bases, the J end lost 7 bases, and 19 bases lay between the germline ends. As DNA, the CDR3 is TGTGCCAGCACCGTATCCAGGGGCGCCTATGAAGCTTTCTTT. Translating it yields CASTVSRGAYEAFF.

This clonotype was found a few times. The chain links TRBV29-1 to TRBJ2-3, with a possible D match to TRBD2 (5 bases). The germline CDR1 and CDR2 sequences are SQVTM and ANQGSEA. The length of the CDR3 is 15 residues. V was shortened by 4 bases and J by 3 bases, with 17 bases between the two germline ends. The CDR3 bases are TGCAGCGTTGGGGTTCTAGGTCCGGGGACAGATACGCAGTATTTT. Translating it yields CSVGVLGPGTDTQYF.

This clonotype appeared a few times. The rearrangement uses TRBV5-1 and TRBJ2-1; 11 positions match TRBD2. V shed 0 bases, J shed 0 bases, and the junction held 5 bases outside the gene matches. Germline V CDR1 and CDR2: SGHRS, YFSETQ. The length of the CDR3 is 18 residues. CDR3 DNA sequence: TGCGCCAGCAGCTTGGGCACTAGCGGGGGAGGCTCCTACAATGAGCAGTTCTTC. Protein sequence: CASSLGTSGGGSYNEQFF. The variable domain in full, with the rest retrieved from reference TRBV5-1 and TRBJ2-1, is KAGVTQTPRYLIKTRGQQVTLSCSPISGHRSVSWYQQTPGQGLQFLFEYFSETQRNKGNFPGRFSGRQFSNSRSEMNVSTLELGDSALYLCASSLGTSGGGSYNEQFFGPGTRLTVL.

This clonotype was picked up many times. A read error may account for a junction end that differs from germline. The rearrangement links TRBV5-1 to TRBJ2-5, with unresolved D. Germline V gene sequence: CDR1 SGHRS, CDR2 YFSETQ. CDR3 length: 12 amino acids. This chain's CDR3 is CASSYPGETQYF. The CDR3 region has the DNA TGTGCCAGCAGTTACCCCGGAGAGACCCAGTACTTC.

This clonotype has ten or more counts. The rearrangement uses TRBV6-6 and TRBJ2-5; D unclear. Germline CDR1 MNHNY, CDR2 SVGAGI (reference sequence). The CDR3 is made up of 14 amino acids. Trimming cost V 0 bases and J 6 bases, with 11 bases left between them. The CDR3 loop is CASSYSDVVKTQYF. The DNA for the CDR3 is TGTGCCAGCAGTTACTCCGACGTGGTTAAGACCCAGTACTTC.